These 2 T cell receptor beta chains originate from one sample sequenced in a study of tumor-infiltrating lymphocytes in localized non-small cell lung cancer. Libraries were prepared by immunoSEQ multiplex PCR; TCRdb keeps only in-frame clonotypes and omits some of them. The sample comprises over 10,000 clones, about 66% of which are singletons, and 7% rests with the top ten. The source material was lung tumor tissue. These receptors were taken from a human donor with non-small cell lung cancer.

The sample holds a few counts of this clone. V and J are TRBV13 and TRBJ2-1, with TRBD2 matching over 7 bases. The V and J ends lost 5 bases and 3 bases, in that order; junction bases with no gene match: 7. CDR1 is PRHDT, CDR2 FYEKMQ, per germline (reference sequence). There are 15 residues in the CDR3. CDR3 nucleotides: TGTGCCAGCAGCCGCGGTACTAGCGTCTACAATGAGCAGTTCTTC. Residues: CASSRGTSVYNEQFF.

The CDR3 region has the DNA TGTGCCAGCAGCGCTGGGGCCCGGGAAAAACTGTTTTTT. It codes for CASSAGAREKLFF. The chain links TRBV7-6 to TRBJ1-4; D may be TRBD1 (5 bases). The CDR3 extends over 13 amino acids. In germline, CDR1 is SGHVS, CDR2 FNYEAQ. Trimming removed 5 bases from V and 8 bases from J, with 12 bases in between. Full variable domain (remainder filled in from reference TRBV7-6 and TRBJ1-4): GAGVSQSPRYKVTKRGQDVALRCDPISGHVSLYWYRQALGQGPEFLTYFNYEAQQDKSGLPNDRFSAERPEGSISTLTIQRTEQRDSAMYRCASSAGAREKLFFGSGTQLSVL.